The 27 T cell receptor beta chains reported below all come from one sample, sequenced in a study of T cell clones after liver transplantation. Method: immunoSEQ multiplex PCR; TCRdb's copy keeps in-frame clones and lacks some. The data hold roughly 57,000 clones, with 70% to 75% observed a single time. This specimen consisted of CD4+ T cells from blood, obtained before liver transplant. The receptors here all came from a human donor who received a liver transplant.

The genes are TRBV28 and TRBJ2-7; 7 bases are shared with TRBD1. The trim removed 7 bases at V and 7 bases at J, leaving 19 bases unmatched. The CDR3 is made up of 16 amino acids. CDR1 is MDHEN, CDR2 SYDVKM, per germline. Written as DNA, the CDR3 is TGTGCCAGCACCCCCGGGACAGCAACCATGAGTGGGGAGCAGTACTTC. It translates to CASTPGTATMSGEQYF.

This clone has more than one count but fewer than ten. This sequence joins TRBV4-1 and TRBJ1-1; 7 bases match TRBD1. Per germline, CDR1 MGHRA and CDR2 YSYEKL. This CDR3 is 16 amino acids long. V shed 8 bases, J shed 2 bases, and the junction held 14 bases outside the gene matches. DNA for the CDR3: TGCGCCAGCCGGGACAGCGCTCGGGGACCCAACACTGAAGCTTTCTTT. Translating gives CASRDSARGPNTEAFF.

This clone was seen a handful of times. V is TRBV10-3 and J is TRBJ1-1; D unclear. The CDR3 spans 12 residues. Trimming pared 11 bases from V and 2 bases from J, leaving 12 bases between. Germline V gene data show CDR1 as ENHRY and CDR2 as SYGVKD. For the CDR3, the DNA is TGTGCCTTGAGAGGGCTTAACACTGAAGCTTTCTTT. It specifies CALRGLNTEAFF.

In the case of this clone: At one of its ends the junction is not consistent with the germline gene, which may arise from a read error. This chain links TRBV6-5 with TRBJ2-7, with 7 bases aligning to TRBD1. Germline V lookup: CDR1 MNHEY, CDR2 SVGAGI. This CDR3 contains 11 residues. Here the CDR3 DNA reads TGTGCCAACAGTCTACAGGGGGAGCAGTACTTC. Its translation: CANSLQGEQYF.

This clone was observed once. The chain links TRBV29-1 to TRBJ2-3; 8 bases fit TRBD1. The CDR3 extends over 13 amino acids. Unmatched junction bases numbered 5, after V lost 8 bases and J lost 1 base. Per germline, CDR1 SQVTM and CDR2 ANQGSEA. For the CDR3, the DNA is TGCAGCCCCTCGGACAGGGGCACAGATACGCAGTATTTT. Residues: CSPSDRGTDTQYF.

The genes are TRBV2 and TRBJ2-2; 12 bases agree with TRBD1. The germline V gene encodes CDR1 SNHLY and CDR2 FYNNEI. The length of the CDR3 is 15 residues. V lost 9 bases and J lost 7; bases outside the gene matches: 9. CDR3 DNA: TGTGCCAGTAACCGGGACAGGGGGCCGTACGGGGAGCTGTTTTTT. This encodes CASNRDRGPYGELFF.

The rearrangement joins TRBV19 to TRBJ1-6; possibly TRBD1 for D (5 bases). V shed 5 bases and J shed 8 bases, with 10 bases lying between them. CDR1 LNHDA and CDR2 SQIVND come from the germline V gene (reference sequence). The CDR3 is made up of 13 amino acids. In nucleotides, the CDR3 is TGTGCCAGTAGTGCCGACAGATATTCACCCCTCCACTTT. This translates into CASSADRYSPLHF.

This clone was observed a handful of times. The chain carries TRBV7-9 and TRBJ1-2; 9 nucleotides agree with TRBD1. Per germline, CDR1 SEHNR and CDR2 FQNEAQ (reference sequence). This CDR3 contains 13 residues. J was trimmed by 4 bases and V by 5 bases; bases with no gene match: 2. The CDR3: CASSQDRGYGYTF. CDR3 sequence (DNA): TGTGCCAGCAGCCAGGACAGGGGCTATGGCTACACCTTC.

The rearrangement links TRBV19 to TRBJ1-5; D is undetermined. In germline, CDR1 is LNHDA, CDR2 SQIVND (reference sequence). The V end lost 3 bases, the J end lost 0 bases, and 18 bases lay between the germline ends. The CDR3 runs 18 residues. The CDR3 reads CASSIYPLSGYSNQPQHF. For the CDR3, the DNA is TGTGCCAGTAGTATCTATCCCCTATCAGGTTATAGCAATCAGCCCCAGCATTTT. Complete variable domain (other parts from reference TRBV19 and TRBJ1-5): DGGITQSPKYLFRKEGQNVTLSCEQNLNHDAMYWYRQDPGQGLRLIYYSQIVNDFQKGDIAEGYSVSREKKESFPLTVTSAQKNPTAFYLCASSIYPLSGYSNQPQHFGDGTRLSIL.

This chain connects TRBV7-2 to TRBJ1-3, with a weak D call TRBD1 (6 bases). This CDR3 spans 15 amino acids. Germline V gene sequence: CDR1 SGHTA, CDR2 FQGNSA. V shed 4 bases and J shed 0 bases, with 10 bases lying between them. The CDR3 region has the DNA TGTGCCAGCAGCTCGCGGACAGTCTCTGGAAACACCATATATTTT. Its protein is CASSSRTVSGNTIYF.

This chain uses TRBV27 with TRBJ2-1, with 9 positions matching TRBD1. Germline CDR1 and CDR2: MNHEY and SMNVEV (reference sequence). CDR3 length: 15 amino acids. Trimming cost V 4 bases and J 2 bases; bases outside gene matches: 3. The CDR3, as DNA: TGTGCCAGCAGTTCCGGACAGGGGACCTACAATGAGCAGTTCTTC. This encodes CASSSGQGTYNEQFF.

This clone was counted only a few times. Other DNA sequences in this specimen translate into the identical CDR3. The J gene is TRBJ1-2, the V gene TRBV28, with TRBD1 matching over 7 bases. The CDR3 is 14 amino acids. Germline trimming cut 5 bases from V and 2 bases from J; bases unmatched to any gene: 5. From germline, CDR1 is MDHEN and CDR2 SYDVKM. The CDR3 coding sequence is TGTGCCAGCAGTCCCGGACAGGCAAACTATGGCTACACCTTC. This gives the protein CASSPGQANYGYTF.

The rearrangement links TRBV27 to TRBJ2-1; 8 nucleotides match TRBD1. This CDR3 has 15 amino acids. Germline values: CDR1 MNHEY, CDR2 SMNVEV (reference sequence). The V gene end was trimmed by 3 bases and the J gene end by 5 bases; junction bases not matched to a gene: 6. For the CDR3, the DNA is TGTGCCAGCAGTTTGCGGAGACAGGGGCACAATGAGCAGTTCTTC. Translated, it gives CASSLRRQGHNEQFF.

The chain combines TRBV7-9 with TRBJ2-3, with a tentative D call TRBD2 (5 bases). The germline V gene has CDR1 SEHNR and CDR2 FQNEAQ (reference sequence). The CDR3 contains 14 residues. Between the trimmed V and J ends, which lost 1 base and 0 bases, there was a span of 5 bases. The CDR3 DNA reads as TGTGCCAGCAGCTTAGGGACTAGCACAGATACGCAGTATTTT. This gives the protein CASSLGTSTDTQYF.

The chain recombines TRBV7-9 with TRBJ1-1, with D uncertain. Germline loops: CDR1 SEHNR, CDR2 FQNEAQ (reference sequence). The V end was cut by 5 bases, the J end by 5 bases, with 15 bases between. CDR3 length: 14 residues. CDR3: CASSPGMRGTEAFF. As DNA, the CDR3 is TGTGCCAGCAGCCCAGGAATGCGTGGGACTGAAGCTTTCTTT.

The V and J genes are TRBV29-1 and TRBJ2-7; TRBD2 matches at 10 bases. CDR3 length equals 13 residues. Germline lookup yields CDR1 SQVTM and CDR2 ANQGSEA. The V and J ends lost 4 bases and 6 bases, in that order; junction bases with no gene match: 6. The CDR3 nucleotides are TGCAGCGTTGTTACTAGCGGGGCTAGCGAGCAGTACTTC. Translated: CSVVTSGASEQYF.

The genes are TRBV19 and TRBJ1-5, with 8 nucleotides matching TRBD1. The V gene end was trimmed by 5 bases and the J gene end by 1 base; junction bases not matched to a gene: 4. The CDR3 sequence is 15 residues long. The germline CDR1 and CDR2 sequences are LNHDA and SQIVND (reference sequence). The CDR3 DNA reads TGTGCCAGTAGTCCCGGGACAGGCAGCAATCAGCCCCAGCATTTT. The encoded protein is CASSPGTGSNQPQHF.

This clone was recorded a few times. V is TRBV27 and J is TRBJ2-1; D is unresolved. The CDR3 totals 16 residues. From germline, CDR1 is MNHEY and CDR2 SMNVEV (reference sequence). Trimming pared 0 bases from V and 0 bases from J, leaving 9 bases between. This CDR3 reads CASSLSRFHSYNEQFF. CDR3 DNA sequence: TGTGCCAGCAGTTTATCACGGTTCCACTCCTACAATGAGCAGTTCTTC.

The rearrangement uses TRBV28 and TRBJ1-1; 7 bases align to TRBD1. The V and J ends lost 6 bases and 6 bases, in that order; junction bases with no gene match: 10. CDR3 length equals 14 residues. The V gene's germline CDR1 is MDHEN and CDR2 SYDVKM. CDR3 DNA: TGTGCCAGCAGCCTCGGGACAGTTCCCTCTGAAGCTTTCTTT. Its protein product is CASSLGTVPSEAFF.

The chain couples TRBV7-9 to TRBJ1-5; D possibly corresponds to TRBD1 (6 bases). The V gene lost 1 base and the J gene lost 0 bases, with 16 bases spanning the gap. This CDR3 is 18 amino acids long. Germline-derived CDR1 and CDR2 are SEHNR and FQNEAQ (reference sequence). This chain's CDR3 is CASSLVGIRGYSNQPQHF. The CDR3 bases are TGTGCCAGCAGCTTAGTAGGTATCAGGGGTTATAGCAATCAGCCCCAGCATTTT. Based on the CDR3 plus reference TRBV7-9 and TRBJ1-5, the full variable domain is DTGVSQNPRHKITKRGQNVTFRCDPISEHNRLYWYRQTLGQGPEFLTYFQNEAQLEKSRLLSDRFSAERPKGSFSTLEIQRTEQGDSAMYLCASSLVGIRGYSNQPQHFGDGTRLSIL.

The V gene is TRBV6-1, the J gene TRBJ1-6, with 8 bases fitting TRBD1. The V and J ends lost 3 bases and 10 bases, in that order; junction bases with no gene match: 2. The CDR3 contains 13 residues. Germline V CDR1 and CDR2: MNHNS, SASEGT. CDR3 loop: CASSETGVSPLHF. The DNA for the CDR3 is TGTGCCAGCAGTGAGACAGGGGTCTCACCCCTCCACTTT.

This clone is deemed medium-sized. The chain carries TRBV6-1 and TRBJ1-6; the D gene is possibly TRBD1 (5 bases). The germline V gene encodes CDR1 MNHNS and CDR2 SASEGT. The CDR3 runs 15 residues. The V and J ends lost 6 bases and 7 bases respectively, with 16 bases between them. The CDR3 coding sequence is TGTGCCAGCAGGGGGACCGGGGGAAACAATTCACCCCTCCACTTT. It yields the protein CASRGTGGNNSPLHF.

The rearrangement links TRBV4-1 to TRBJ2-4; 7 positions match TRBD1. V lost 0 bases to trimming and J lost 1 base; unmatched junction nucleotides: 3. Germline CDR1 and CDR2: MGHRA and YSYEKL. The CDR3 has 16 amino acids. The DNA for the CDR3 is TGCGCCAGCAGCCAAGAGACAGGGTCGGCCAAAAACATTCAGTACTTC. Translation gives CASSQETGSAKNIQYF.

The V gene is TRBV6-1, the J gene TRBJ2-1; tentatively, D is TRBD2 (5 bases). Per the germline V gene, CDR1 is MNHNS and CDR2 is SASEGT. The CDR3 sequence is 13 residues long. V dropped 5 bases and J dropped 15 bases, with 20 bases sitting between them. CDR3 loop: CASSRPPGLARFF. The CDR3 region has the DNA TGTGCCAGCAGTCGACCCCCCGGACTGGCGAGGTTCTTC.

The rearrangement uses TRBV2 and TRBJ1-4; 9 bases line up with TRBD1. CDR1 is SNHLY and CDR2 is FYNNEI in the germline V gene. The CDR3 has 15 residues. Trimming at V came to 3 bases and at J to 8 bases, leaving 7 bases not matched to a gene. The CDR3 here is CASSEGTGRIEKLFF. Here the CDR3 DNA reads TGTGCCAGCAGTGAGGGGACAGGGAGGATAGAAAAACTGTTTTTT.

The chain employs TRBV18 and TRBJ1-1; 7 nucleotides match TRBD1. V gave up 4 bases and J gave up 2 bases; unmatched junction bases: 7. The CDR3 extends over 15 amino acids. CDR1 is KGHSH and CDR2 is LQKENI in the germline V gene. CDR3 nucleotides: TGTGCCAGCTCACTTCACCCAGGGGGTAACACTGAAGCTTTCTTT. Residues: CASSLHPGGNTEAFF.

The chain links TRBV15 to TRBJ2-5; unclear D gene. The CDR3 covers 14 residues. The germline gives CDR1 LNHNV, CDR2 YYDKDF (reference sequence). Trimming cost V 0 bases and J 7 bases, with 12 bases left between them. CDR3 coding DNA: TGTGCCACCAGCAGAGAAGCGAGCCTGCGGACCCAGTACTTC. This gives the protein CATSREASLRTQYF. The full variable domain, in which reference TRBV15 and TRBJ2-5 provide the parts outside the CDR3, is DAMVIQNPRYQVTQFGKPVTLSCSQTLNHNVMYWYQQKSSQAPKLLFHYYDKDFNNEADTPDNFQSRRPNTSFCFLDIRSPGLGDTAMYLCATSREASLRTQYFGPGTRLLVL.